A selection of T cell receptor beta chains follows, all from one sample in a study of response to subunit inactivated influenza vaccine. TCRdb re-called the RT-PCR reads through MiXCR, storing one row per CDR3 protein. The sample records approximately 570,000 distinct CDR3 sequences, roughly 8.2% being singletons. The sequencing here drew on PBMCs from blood, taken about 23 months after vaccination. These receptors all stem from a man aged 50-75 years who received an inactivated influenza vaccine. Both conserved end residues are part of each CDR3. Clone size is given for some rows only: seen once, a few or many times, or a class if the clone is expanded.

>TRBJ1-1|NA|11|TRBV7-9
CASSFQSEAFF
>TRBJ2-1|many|15|TRBV20-1
CSARDGRLAGNEQFF
>TRBJ1-5|many|16|TRBV20-1
CSARDVRTGSNQPQHF
>TRBJ2-1|NA|17|TRBV20-1
CSARSGGASRRYNEQFF
>TRBJ1-1|many|16|TRBV5-5
CASSLSFWSGNTEAFF
>TRBJ2-1|few|15|TRBV7-2
CASSPTGLSYNEQFF
>TRBJ2-3|few|15|TRBV5-6
CASSLRGQNTDTQYF
>TRBJ2-5|NA|14|TRBV4-3
CASSQDIGEETQYF
>TRBJ1-2|NA|15|TRBV6-5
CASSSYFGTNYGYTF
>TRBJ2-7|few|15|TRBV5-1
CASSFTGVNPYEQYF
>TRBJ1-4|many|14|TRBV7-2
CASKVNRAGEKLFF
>TRBJ2-1|many|17|TRBV20-1
CSAAEAKGLAGGNEQFF
>TRBJ2-7|NA|14|TRBV5-1
CASSRGRRSYEQYF
>TRBJ2-1|many|15|TRBV18
CASSPLAGEYNEQFF
>TRBJ2-2|NA|16|TRBV19
CASSIGSGQSTGELFF
>TRBJ2-1|few|20|TRBV10-3
CAISSRGGQGARSSYNEQFF
>TRBJ2-1|few|14|TRBV12-3/TRBV12-4
CASSHHVEQLEQFF
>TRBJ1-5|few|15|TRBV7-2
CASSLVYSSNQPQHF
>TRBJ1-3|many|15|TRBV20-1
CSARGGLVSGNTIYF
>TRBJ2-7|many|15|TRBV18
CASSGGDRPYYEQYF
>TRBJ2-2|many|15|TRBV11-1
CASSLGRMNTGELFF
>TRBJ2-3|few|15|TRBV5-1
CASSSPGAPTDTQYF
>TRBJ2-1|NA|15|TRBV6-1
CASRQAIAGYNEQFF
>TRBJ2-7|few|18|TRBV28
CASSLFLGLAGGPDEQYF
>TRBJ2-3|NA|18|TRBV27
CASSPPTVRLVGKDTQYF
>TRBJ2-1|NA|14|TRBV21-1
CASRGWELVNEQFF
>TRBJ2-3|few|15|TRBV10-2
CASKASGIEADTQYF
>TRBJ2-1|many|11|TRBV28
CASGGYNEQFF
>TRBJ2-1|few|13|TRBV14
CASSALAGTEQFF
>TRBJ2-1|NA|16|TRBV29-1
CSVGAGRRGALNEQFF
>TRBJ1-1|NA|15|TRBV3-1
CASSQRQARGTEAFF
>TRBJ2-6|NA|16|TRBV6-1
CASSEGGLSGANVLTF
>TRBJ2-3|few|13|TRBV19
CASTLGFGDTQYF
>TRBJ2-7|many|14|TRBV10-3
CAISESGRNLEQYF
>TRBJ2-1|many|14|TRBV10-3
CAISEVVPHNEQFF
>TRBJ2-5|NA|16|TRBV5-1
CASSLYQREDGETQYF
>TRBJ2-3|few|14|TRBV20-1
CSAREPGGEDTQYF
>TRBJ2-7|NA|15|TRBV27
CASGTAGVSRYEQYF
>TRBJ1-1|NA|16|TRBV14
CASSHGRFTGGTEAFF
>TRBJ2-2|many|15|TRBV20-1
CSAGDRMGGTGELFF
>TRBJ2-3|NA|13|TRBV5-1
CASAAGSTDTQYF
>TRBJ2-1|NA|15|TRBV2
CASRDTGVSYNEQFF
>TRBJ2-3|NA|15|TRBV5-1
CASSLQGQSTDTQYF
>TRBJ2-7|NA|16|TRBV27
CASRSVSRGFSYKQYF
>TRBJ1-1|NA|14|TRBV9
CANRGLLMNTEAFF
>TRBJ1-1|NA|14|TRBV10-3
CAIKGQGANTEAFF
>TRBJ2-1|NA|17|TRBV12-3/TRBV12-4
CASSGSDAGLTYNEQFF
>TRBJ2-1|NA|13|TRBV29-1
CSVDPDRSSKQFF
>TRBJ2-5|many|10|TRBV29-1
CSVFYETQYF
>TRBJ2-3|few|16|TRBV29-1
CSVEVLDRGRTDTQYF
>TRBJ1-6|many|15|TRBV5-1
CASSQGRTGNSPLHF
>TRBJ1-1|many|13|TRBV2
CASREDGNTEAFF
>TRBJ2-1|many|13|TRBV5-1
CASSPAIGYEQFF
>TRBJ1-4|NA|15|TRBV3-1
CASSHLSQGVEKLFF
>TRBJ2-5|NA|14|TRBV28
CASSPTDGEETQYF
>TRBJ1-5|few|16|TRBV10-3
CAISRDSPWGNQPQHF
>TRBJ2-7|NA|12|TRBV5-1
CASSFVAHEQYF